This entry lists 28 T cell receptor beta chains sequenced from one sample in a study of blood T cells in healthy people across ages. A second PCR, run for roughly 7 to 12 cycles, used a sample-barcoded 5' primer plus a J-beta primer mix. TCRdb fed the 5' RACE reads into MiXCR, producing one record per CDR3 protein. Among 1,500,000 or so distinct CDR3 sequences listed, approximately 42% were seen once. Sequencing used blood. Source of these receptors: a woman between 18 and 30 years old in good health.

This clonotype was picked up a small number of times. The chain couples TRBV6-2 or TRBV6-3 to TRBJ2-5; 7 bases agree with TRBD1. CDR1 MNHEY and CDR2 SVGEGT come from the germline V gene. The CDR3 length is 15 residues. The V gene end was trimmed by 5 bases and the J gene end by 2 bases; junction bases not matched to a gene: 8. CDR3 amino acids: CASSRSPGQQETQYF. The CDR3 nucleotides read TGTGCCAGCAGTCGCAGTCCGGGACAGCAAGAGACCCAGTACTTC.

This clonotype was seen a handful of times. This chain links TRBV27 with TRBJ2-1; TRBD2 matches 14 bases. The CDR3 runs 16 residues. Trimming cost V 3 bases and J 3 bases; bases outside gene matches: 1. The germline CDR1 and CDR2 sequences are MNHEY and SMNVEV (reference sequence). The CDR3 sequence: CASSFGTSGGYNEQFF. The DNA for the CDR3 is TGTGCCAGCAGTTTCGGGACTAGCGGGGGCTACAATGAGCAGTTCTTC.

The J gene is TRBJ2-7, the V gene TRBV6-1; D is perhaps TRBD2 (5 bases). This CDR3 has 15 amino acids. Germline-derived CDR1 and CDR2 are MNHNS and SASEGT. V gave up 3 bases and J gave up 2 bases, with 14 bases separating them. CDR3 bases: TGTGCCAGCAGTGATTGGCTAGGAGGCACCTACGAGCAGTACTTC. Protein sequence: CASSDWLGGTYEQYF.

The chain uses TRBV29-1 and TRBJ1-2, with 7 bases that match TRBD1. Germline trimming cut 3 bases from V and 0 bases from J; bases unmatched to any gene: 7. The CDR3 is 15 residues long. CDR1 and CDR2 from the germline V gene are SQVTM and ANQGSEA. Here the CDR3 DNA reads TGCAGCGTTGAGCACCGGGACAGTGCTAACTATGGCTACACCTTC. Encoded protein: CSVEHRDSANYGYTF.

Points on this clonotype: A read error is possible here, since a much larger clone lies one base away. The chain links TRBV6-5 to TRBJ2-3; 7 bases line up with TRBD2. The CDR3 has 14 residues. CDR1 is MNHEY, CDR2 SVGAGI, per germline. The CDR3 DNA reads TGTGCCTGCAGTTACGGGCGGGAGCGGGATACGCAGTATTTT. Translation: CACSYGRERDTQYF.

This clonotype was found a few times. J is TRBJ2-5 and V is TRBV24-1; 9 bases line up with TRBD1. V was clipped by 3 bases and J by 7 bases; unmatched bases: 5. Germline CDR1 reads KGHDR; CDR2 reads SFDVKD. The CDR3 contains 14 residues. The CDR3 loop is CATSDTGQGGTQYF. The DNA for the CDR3 is TGTGCCACCAGTGATACGGGACAGGGAGGGACCCAGTACTTC.

The chain recombines TRBV6-2 or TRBV6-3 with TRBJ2-1; TRBD1 aligns across 7 bases. V was clipped by 7 bases and J by 4 bases; unmatched bases: 16. Germline V gives CDR1 MNHEY, CDR2 SVGEGT. The CDR3 contains 17 residues. The CDR3 reads CASKPGGDRPLYNEQFF. In DNA form, the CDR3 reads TGTGCCAGCAAACCAGGTGGGGACAGACCATTATACAATGAGCAGTTCTTC.

The V call is TRBV7-9, the J call TRBJ2-2; 7 bases line up with TRBD1. V lost 6 bases, J lost 5 bases, and 6 bases stayed unmatched. The CDR3 is made up of 14 amino acids. CDR1 and CDR2 from the germline V gene are SEHNR and FQNEAQ (reference sequence). CDR3 sequence: CASSAAGGTGELFF. The CDR3 DNA follows: TGTGCCAGCAGTGCCGCAGGGGGAACCGGGGAGCTGTTTTTT.

This clonotype was counted a few times. Written as DNA, the CDR3 is TGTGCCAGCTACAGCTCTGGGGCCAACGTCCTGACTTTC. This sequence encodes CASYSSGANVLTF. The V gene is TRBV12-3 or TRBV12-4, the J gene TRBJ2-6, with D unclear. The CDR3 spans 13 residues. V dropped 8 bases and J dropped 0 bases, with 5 bases sitting between them.

The J gene is TRBJ1-2, the V gene TRBV5-1, with 7 bases that match TRBD1. This CDR3 is 15 amino acids long. The V gene end was trimmed by 0 bases and the J gene end by 4 bases; junction bases not matched to a gene: 6. CDR1 is SGHRS and CDR2 is YFSETQ in the germline V gene. In nucleotides, the CDR3 is TGCGCCAGCAGCTTGGCACCCGGGACAGTCTATGGCTACACCTTC. Translation: CASSLAPGTVYGYTF.

This clonotype has just a few counts. The chain carries TRBV2 and TRBJ2-5; either TRBD1 or TRBD2 may fit D (5 bases each). This CDR3 contains 12 residues. Germline V gene data show CDR1 as SNHLY and CDR2 as FYNNEI. V was shortened by 8 bases and J by 5 bases, with 12 bases between the two germline ends. The CDR3 protein is CASLRGRETQYF. The CDR3 DNA reads TGTGCCAGCCTCCGGGGCCGTGAGACCCAGTACTTC.

The chain combines TRBV20-1 with TRBJ1-2; 7 bases align to TRBD1. The germline CDR1 and CDR2 sequences are DFQATT and SNEGSKA (reference sequence). The CDR3 length is 13 residues. V lost 0 bases to trimming and J lost 7 bases; unmatched junction nucleotides: 5. The CDR3 region is CSAREVRGFGYTF. DNA for the CDR3: TGCAGTGCTAGAGAGGTCAGGGGGTTTGGCTACACCTTC.

The chain couples TRBV10-3 to TRBJ2-1, with 8 bases identical to TRBD2. CDR3 length: 12 residues. Losses at the gene ends were 3 bases for V and 13 bases for J; bases not matched to a gene: 5. The germline V gene has CDR1 ENHRY and CDR2 SYGVKD. CDR3 region: CAISELAAEQFF. The CDR3 bases are TGTGCCATCAGTGAACTAGCGGCGGAACAGTTCTTC.

CDR3 residues: CASSSRTGLRNEQYF. The CDR3 coding sequence is TGTGCCAGCAGCTCCAGGACAGGGTTGAGGAATGAGCAGTACTTC. This chain links TRBV7-9 with TRBJ2-5, with TRBD1 identical over 8 bases. CDR1 is SEHNR, CDR2 FQNEAQ, per germline (reference sequence). The CDR3 spans 15 residues. The ends lost 4 bases at V and 11 bases at J; junction bases unmatched: 15.

There are many counts of this clonotype. J is TRBJ2-7 and V is TRBV20-1; D gene ambiguous. Germline V CDR1 and CDR2: DFQATT, SNEGSKA (reference sequence). The V end was cut by 6 bases, the J end by 0 bases, with 6 bases between. The CDR3 covers 11 residues. The CDR3 sequence is CSAASSYEQYF. The CDR3 DNA reads TGCAGTGCCGCGAGCTCCTACGAGCAGTACTTC.

This clonotype was seen only a few times. This chain connects TRBV16 to TRBJ1-2; D unresolved. The germline V gene has CDR1 KGHSY and CDR2 FQNENV. CDR3 length: 14 amino acids. V lost 0 bases and J 2 bases, leaving 7 bases between the germline ends. CDR3 protein: CASSQSQQNYGYTF. The CDR3 nucleotides are TGTGCCAGCAGCCAATCACAACAGAACTATGGCTACACCTTC.

This clonotype has more than one count but fewer than ten. J is TRBJ1-5 and V is TRBV6-6; 7 bases fit TRBD1. The CDR3 loop spans 16 amino acids. The germline CDR1 and CDR2 sequences are MNHNY and SVGAGI (reference sequence). V was clipped by 4 bases and J by 1 base; unmatched bases: 7. The CDR3 reads CASSLQGPRSNQPQHF. The CDR3 nucleotides read TGTGCCAGCAGTTTACAGGGGCCTCGGAGCAATCAGCCCCAGCATTTT.

The chain employs TRBV29-1 and TRBJ1-2; D remains unclear. Germline CDR1 and CDR2: SQVTM and ANQGSEA. CDR3 size: 13 residues. Between the trimmed V and J ends, which lost 3 bases and 2 bases, there was a span of 10 bases. The CDR3 spells CSVESASNYGYTF. The CDR3 DNA reads as TGCAGCGTTGAGTCGGCCAGCAACTATGGCTACACCTTC.

This clonotype was found a few times. The rearrangement links TRBV9 to TRBJ2-3; a weak D match, TRBD2 (5 bases). Germline lookup yields CDR1 SGDLS and CDR2 YYNGEE. Trimming cost V 1 base and J 1 base, with 10 bases left between them. The CDR3 runs to 15 residues. The DNA of the CDR3 is TGTGCCAGCAGCGTAACAACACTAGGCACAGATACGCAGTATTTT. Translated: CASSVTTLGTDTQYF.

This clonotype was counted a few times. J is TRBJ2-3 and V is TRBV15; unclear D gene. The V end was cut by 3 bases, the J end by 0 bases, with 10 bases between. The CDR3 contains 15 residues. Germline V gene lookup returns CDR1 LNHNV and CDR2 YYDKDF (reference sequence). This CDR3 is CATSRSGSSTDTQYF. In DNA, the CDR3 is TGTGCCACCAGCAGGTCCGGTTCTAGCACAGATACGCAGTATTTT.

The chain has TRBV7-2 and TRBJ2-3; D assignment may be TRBD1 or TRBD2 (6 bases each). Deletions cut 1 base from V and 2 bases from J, with 16 bases between. From germline, CDR1 is SGHTA and CDR2 FQGNSA. This CDR3 has 17 amino acids. The CDR3 DNA sequence: TGTGCCAGCAGCTTAGTTAGGGGGGCTACAGACACAGATACGCAGTATTTT. This codes for CASSLVRGATDTDTQYF.

This clonotype has only a few counts. This chain uses TRBV7-2 with TRBJ2-3; D possibly corresponds to TRBD2 (6 bases). Germline V gives CDR1 SGHTA, CDR2 FQGNSA. V lost 1 base and J lost 4, with 12 bases in between. CDR3 size: 15 residues. As DNA, the CDR3 is TGTGCCAGCAGCTTAGAGGTGGCTAGCGCAGATACGCAGTATTTT. Translation gives CASSLEVASADTQYF. Filled out from reference TRBV7-2 and TRBJ2-3, the complete variable domain reads GAGVSQSPSNKVTEKGKDVELRCDPISGHTALYWYRQSLGQGLEFLIYFQGNSAPDKSGLPSDRFSAERTGGSVSTLTIQRTQQEDSAVYLCASSLEVASADTQYFGPGTRLTVL.

Points on this clonotype: A much larger clone is a single base away; this may be a read error. This chain connects TRBV7-9 to TRBJ2-7, with D possibly TRBD1 on 5 matching bases. CDR1 is SEHNR, CDR2 FQNEAQ, per germline (reference sequence). CDR3 length equals 14 residues. V lost 6 bases and J lost 7, with 19 bases in between. CDR3: CASSLSRGGNEQYF. In nucleotides, the CDR3 is TGTGCCAGCAGTCTGAGTAGGGGTGGAAATGAGCAGTACTTC.

The rearrangement joins TRBV14 to TRBJ2-3, with D unresolved. V was cut by 0 bases and J by 7 bases, with 5 bases left in between. The CDR3 length is 12 residues. CDR1 SGHDN and CDR2 FVKESK come from the germline V gene. This CDR3 reads CASSQEGNTQYF. As DNA, the CDR3 is TGTGCCAGCAGCCAAGAGGGGAATACGCAGTATTTT.

The V call is TRBV7-3, the J call TRBJ2-3; 8 nucleotides match TRBD2. The CDR3 totals 17 residues. CDR1 SGHTA and CDR2 FQGTGA come from the germline V gene. J was trimmed by 1 base and V by 5 bases; bases with no gene match: 11. Here the CDR3 DNA reads TGTGCCAGCAGCCCCTCACCCCCAGCGGGAGGCACAGATACGCAGTATTTT. It encodes CASSPSPPAGGTDTQYF.

This clonotype appeared a few times. The chain employs TRBV4-2 and TRBJ2-3, with 12 positions matching TRBD2. V gave up 2 bases and J gave up 2 bases; unmatched junction bases: 5. The CDR3 has 17 residues. Germline V gene lookup returns CDR1 LGHNA and CDR2 YNFKEQ. The CDR3: CASSQKLAGGPTDTQYF. In DNA form, the CDR3 reads TGTGCCAGCAGCCAAAAACTAGCGGGAGGCCCCACAGATACGCAGTATTTT.

The J gene is TRBJ2-1, the V gene TRBV20-1; 9 positions agree with TRBD2. After removal of 1 base from V and 2 bases from J, the junction contained 3 bases not matched to a gene. CDR1 and CDR2 (germline): DFQATT, SNEGSKA (reference sequence). There are 15 residues in the CDR3. The CDR3 DNA is TGCAGTGCTAGAGCGGCGGGGGGGGCCTACAATGAGCAGTTCTTC. This codes for CSARAAGGAYNEQFF.

The chain joins TRBV4-1 to TRBJ1-2, with D maybe TRBD1 (6 bases). CDR3 size: 17 residues. The V and J ends lost 3 bases and 7 bases respectively, with 24 bases between them. Germline lookup yields CDR1 MGHRA and CDR2 YSYEKL. CDR3 protein: CASSHRQGQKTNSGYTF. The CDR3 region has the DNA TGCGCCAGCAGCCACCGGCAGGGACAAAAAACTAATTCTGGCTACACCTTC.